This record covers a single T cell receptor (beta chain). What it binds is not known. TCRdb keeps only in-frame clones here, not all; method: immunoSEQ multiplex PCR. The sample has tens of thousands of clones, about 87% seen once. Trimming shortened V by 0 bases and J by 8 bases, and 16 bases separated the two germline ends. The V gene's germline CDR1 is GTSNPN and CDR2 SVGIG (reference sequence). CDR3 length equals 14 residues. This entry comes from a study of T cell responses to AZD1222 COVID-19 vaccine. Study results and limitations: Repertoire collection took place solely once the T cell response had peaked.

The rearrangement uses TRBV30 and TRBJ1-2, with D maybe TRBD1 (6 bases). This receptor was taken from an adult in good health. The sample consisted of peripheral blood, taken on day 0 of AZD1222 vaccination. The DNA of the CDR3 is TGTGCCTGGAGTGTAGGGGGAGACCGCGGGGGCTACACCTTC. It encodes CAWSVGGDRGGYTF.